Detailed here is one TCR beta chain. The antigen remains undetermined. These data come from a study of blood T cells in healthy people across ages. Study results and caveats: The study regarded diversity estimates from one million T cells as underestimates.

V lost 6 bases and J 5 bases, leaving 13 bases between the germline ends. This CDR3 is 13 amino acids long. Primed by a sample-barcoded 5' primer and a J-beta primer mix, a second PCR proceeded for about 6 to 11 cycles. A template-switch adaptor containing 12 random nucleotides labeled each cDNA molecule. CDR3-containing paired-end reads numbered at least 2.5 million in each sample. MiXCR was run by TCRdb on the 5' RACE reads, yielding one entry per CDR3 protein. The sample includes more than 800,000 distinct CDR3 sequences, 45% seen only once; the top ten take approximately 20%. The genes are TRBV12-3 or TRBV12-4 and TRBJ2-5; D is unclear. Sequences were obtained from blood. This clonotype was obtained from a woman aged 60-70 years in good health. The CDR3 spells CASRSSAGETQYF. CDR3 bases: TGTGCCAGCAGGTCTTCGGCTGGGGAGACCCAGTACTTC.